A single sample gave rise to the 17 T cell receptor beta chains below, sequenced in a study of cytomegalovirus exposure and HLA in healthy donors. In the PCR, 60 Vbeta and 13 Jbeta primers were used. Data came from immunoSEQ multiplex PCR; TCRdb stores just in-frame clones and leaves some out. This sample has fewer than 130,000 clones, with about 68% found just once. The sequencing sample was made of PBMCs. The receptors derive from a man under 40 in good health and CMV-seropositive.

This clone is a singleton in its sample. This rearrangement joins TRBV5-4 to TRBJ2-5, with TRBD2 identical over 7 bases. From germline, CDR1 is SGHNT and CDR2 YYREEE (reference sequence). Trimming cost V 0 bases and J 5 bases; bases outside gene matches: 10. This CDR3 comprises 16 residues. The CDR3 DNA follows: TGTGCCAGCAGCTTGGGCGGCGGGGGTTTGGGGGAGACCCAGTACTTC. Residues: CASSLGGGGLGETQYF.

The J gene is TRBJ2-7, the V gene TRBV6-5; D call uncertain. This CDR3 comprises 14 residues. V was cut by 6 bases and J by 0 bases, with 12 bases left in between. Germline assignment: CDR1 MNHEY and CDR2 SVGAGI. The CDR3 is CASSPVELSYEQYF. CDR3 sequence (DNA): TGTGCCAGCAGCCCCGTCGAGCTCTCCTACGAGCAGTACTTC.

The chain links TRBV2 to TRBJ2-5; a weak D match, TRBD2 (5 bases). Trimming removed 6 bases from V and 1 base from J, with 12 bases in between. The CDR3 sequence is 14 residues long. Germline CDR1 reads SNHLY; CDR2 reads FYNNEI. The CDR3 region is CASRPPAGQETQYF. The DNA of the CDR3 is TGTGCCAGCAGGCCGCCGGCGGGCCAAGAGACCCAGTACTTC.

The chain joins TRBV7-2 to TRBJ2-7, with D maybe TRBD2 (5 bases). CDR1 is SGHTA, CDR2 FQGNSA, per germline. The CDR3 is made up of 12 amino acids. V lost 4 bases and J lost 2, with 6 bases in between. The CDR3 here is CASSSGTYEQYF. The CDR3 coding sequence is TGTGCCAGCAGCTCCGGGACCTACGAGCAGTACTTC.

Notes on this clone: The sample carries other DNA sequences with the same CDR3. The chain is built from TRBV5-1 and TRBJ2-7; a weak D match, TRBD2 (6 bases). The germline V gene encodes CDR1 SGHRS and CDR2 YFSETQ. Deletions cut 0 bases from V and 0 bases from J, with 7 bases between. This CDR3 comprises 14 residues. DNA for the CDR3: TGCGCCAGCAGCTTGGGGGGGGACTCCTACGAGCAGTACTTC. It encodes CASSLGGDSYEQYF.

The chain joins TRBV7-2 to TRBJ2-1, with 8 bases that match TRBD1. The V gene's germline CDR1 is SGHTA and CDR2 FQGNSA. This CDR3 has 17 residues. The V and J ends lost 3 bases and 1 base, in that order; junction bases with no gene match: 8. CDR3 in amino acids: CASSFPRGRFSYNEQFF. As DNA, the CDR3 is TGTGCCAGCAGCTTCCCCAGGGGGCGGTTTTCCTACAATGAGCAGTTCTTC.

The chain recombines TRBV5-4 with TRBJ2-3, with 9 bases matching TRBD2. Germline V gene lookup returns CDR1 SGHNT and CDR2 YYREEE (reference sequence). V was clipped by 3 bases and J by 5 bases; unmatched bases: 4. There are 14 residues in the CDR3. The CDR3 sequence: CASSSWTSEDTQYF. The CDR3 DNA is TGTGCCAGCAGCTCCTGGACTAGCGAAGATACGCAGTATTTT.

The chain uses TRBV5-1 and TRBJ2-1; tentatively, D is TRBD2 (6 bases). Between the trimmed V and J ends, which lost 4 bases and 8 bases, there was a span of 22 bases. The CDR3 is 16 residues long. Germline V gives CDR1 SGHRS, CDR2 YFSETQ. CDR3 sequence: CASSHRAGGEFDEQFF. CDR3 DNA sequence: TGCGCCAGCAGCCATCGGGCGGGCGGGGAGTTCGATGAGCAGTTCTTC.

This chain links TRBV18 with TRBJ2-5; TRBD1 might be the D (6 bases). The J call may be incorrect, as the DNA end agrees better with TRBJ2-7. This CDR3 comprises 14 residues. Germline lookup yields CDR1 KGHSH and CDR2 LQKENI. CDR3 amino acids: CASSPPGQNYEQYF. Here the CDR3 DNA reads TGTGCCAGCTCACCACCAGGACAGAACTACGAGCAGTACTTC.

Regarding this clone: Other nucleotide sequences from this sample produce the same CDR3. The gene calls are TRBV2 and TRBJ2-3, with 9 bases aligning to TRBD2. CDR1 is SNHLY, CDR2 FYNNEI, per germline. This CDR3 is 13 amino acids long. The junction had 0 bases not matched to a gene; V was cut back by 7 bases and J by 1 base. For the CDR3, the DNA is TGTGCCAGCAAGCGGGGGGGCACAGATACGCAGTATTTT. Protein: CASKRGGTDTQYF.

The J gene is TRBJ1-2, the V gene TRBV5-1; tentative D call: TRBD1 (5 bases). The CDR3 sequence is 13 residues long. The V gene lost 2 bases and the J gene lost 5 bases, with 10 bases spanning the gap. CDR1 SGHRS and CDR2 YFSETQ come from the germline V gene. The CDR3 region is CASSLDSEYGYTF. The CDR3 region has the DNA TGCGCCAGCAGCTTAGACAGCGAATATGGCTACACCTTC.

The chain combines TRBV7-8 with TRBJ1-2, with D possibly matching TRBD1 (5 bases). The V gene lost 4 bases and the J gene lost 2 bases, with 11 bases spanning the gap. The V gene's germline CDR1 is SGHVS and CDR2 FQNEAQ. CDR3 length: 14 amino acids. The CDR3 protein is CASSSPDTNYGYTF. DNA for the CDR3: TGTGCCAGCAGCTCACCGGACACAAACTATGGCTACACCTTC. The entire variable domain, with the rest obtained from reference TRBV7-8 and TRBJ1-2, is as follows: GAGVSQSPRYKVAKRGQDVALRCDPISGHVSLFWYQQALGQGPEFLTYFQNEAQLDKSGLPSDRFFAERPEGSVSTLKIQRTQQEDSAVYLCASSSPDTNYGYTFGSGTRLTVV.

In the case of this clone: Other DNA sequences in the same sample also yield this CDR3. The chain combines TRBV11-3 with TRBJ1-1, with 9 positions matching TRBD1. This CDR3 contains 16 residues. J was trimmed by 4 bases and V by 7 bases; bases with no gene match: 13. Germline lookup yields CDR1 SGHNT and CDR2 YENEEA. For the CDR3, the DNA is TGTGCCAGCACCACTTCCGACAGGGGGAGGAGCACTGAAGCTTTCTTT. This sequence encodes CASTTSDRGRSTEAFF.

This clone was observed a single time. The chain is built from TRBV11-2 and TRBJ1-1; a weak D match, TRBD1 (6 bases). CDR1 is SGHAT, CDR2 FQNNGV, per germline. The ends were cut back, 11 bases at V and 5 bases at J, with 18 bases in the middle. The CDR3 totals 13 residues. CDR3 loop: CASTGWDWTEAFF. CDR3 in DNA: TGTGCCTCGACAGGTTGGGATTGGACTGAAGCTTTCTTT.

This clone was recorded a few times. J is TRBJ2-3 and V is TRBV9; 7 bases fit TRBD2. Looked up from germline, CDR1 is SGDLS and CDR2 is YYNGEE. V was pared by 0 bases and J by 1 base, with 2 bases of the junction left unmatched. CDR3 size: 15 residues. CDR3 sequence (DNA): TGTGCCAGCAGCGTAGCGGGGGGACGCACAGATACGCAGTATTTT. As protein: CASSVAGGRTDTQYF.

The rearrangement uses TRBV4-1 and TRBJ2-3; 7 nucleotides line up with TRBD2. Germline assignment: CDR1 MGHRA and CDR2 YSYEKL. The CDR3 covers 13 residues. V lost 5 bases, J lost 6 bases, and 5 bases stayed unmatched. The CDR3 nucleotides read TGCGCCAGCAGCGTTCGTAGCGGGGATACGCAGTATTTT. It encodes CASSVRSGDTQYF.

The chain joins TRBV10-3 to TRBJ2-7, with 7 bases aligning to TRBD1. Germline V gene sequence: CDR1 ENHRY, CDR2 SYGVKD. With 6 bases clipped from V and 3 bases from J, the junction kept 5 bases outside the gene matches. The CDR3 runs to 13 residues. CDR3 in amino acids: CAISDGTVYEQYF. CDR3 DNA: TGTGCCATCAGCGACGGGACAGTCTACGAGCAGTACTTC.